The 3 T cell receptor beta chains listed next were all sequenced from one sample in a study of PD-1 blockade in classical Hodgkin lymphoma. Some clones are missing from TCRdb's copy, which holds only in-frame ones; the method was immunoSEQ multiplex PCR. The sample records 20,000 or so clones, roughly 85% being singletons. Noted time point: cycle 4 day 1 (C4D1), after about 6 weeks of nivolumab. Relapse after autologous stem cell transplantation occurred in every patient, and brentuximab vedotin exposure varied. Investigators isolated CD4+ T cells from thawed PBMCs through magnetic negative selection. Sample: CD4+ T cells from blood, taken before the fourth cycle of nivolumab. The receptors derive from a human donor with classical Hodgkin lymphoma.

This clone showed up just once. Here the CDR3 reads CASSQDWAGGSPHEQYF. DNA for the CDR3: TGTGCCAGCAGCCAAGATTGGGCAGGGGGTTCTCCACACGAGCAGTACTTC. The gene calls are TRBV4-2 and TRBJ2-7; TRBD1 matches at 7 bases. The ends lost 0 bases at V and 5 bases at J; junction bases unmatched: 13. Germline loops: CDR1 LGHNA, CDR2 YNFKEQ. The CDR3 runs to 17 residues.

The rearrangement joins TRBV5-1 to TRBJ2-1; 8 positions agree with TRBD2. CDR1 SGHRS and CDR2 YFSETQ come from the germline V gene. This CDR3 contains 13 residues. J was trimmed by 9 bases and V by 7 bases; bases with no gene match: 9. The CDR3 spells CASAPGLEIEQFF. The CDR3 DNA follows: TGCGCCAGCGCACCGGGACTAGAGATTGAGCAGTTCTTC.

The chain recombines TRBV7-2 with TRBJ2-2; 9 bases are shared with TRBD1. Losses at the gene ends were 8 bases for V and 6 bases for J; bases not matched to a gene: 7. Germline CDR1 reads SGHTA; CDR2 reads FQGNSA. The CDR3 sequence is 14 residues long. CDR3 nucleotides: TGTGCCAGCCAAGGGACAGGGCAGGCCGGGGAGCTGTTTTTT. Its translation: CASQGTGQAGELFF.